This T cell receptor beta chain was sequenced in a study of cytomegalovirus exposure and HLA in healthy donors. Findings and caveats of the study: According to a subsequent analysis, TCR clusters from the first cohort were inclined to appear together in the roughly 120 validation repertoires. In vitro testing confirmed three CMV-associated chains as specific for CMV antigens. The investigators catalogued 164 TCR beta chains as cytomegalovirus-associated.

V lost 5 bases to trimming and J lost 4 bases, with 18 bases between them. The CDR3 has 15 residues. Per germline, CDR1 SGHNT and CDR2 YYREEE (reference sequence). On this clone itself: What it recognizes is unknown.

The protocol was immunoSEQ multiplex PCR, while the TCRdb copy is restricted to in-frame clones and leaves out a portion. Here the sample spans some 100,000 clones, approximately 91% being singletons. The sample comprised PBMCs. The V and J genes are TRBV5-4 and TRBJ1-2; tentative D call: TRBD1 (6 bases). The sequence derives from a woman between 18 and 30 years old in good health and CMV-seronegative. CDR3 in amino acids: CASSYILSDSYGYTF. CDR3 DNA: TGTGCCAGCAGTTATATCCTGTCGGACAGCTATGGCTACACCTTC.